This T cell receptor beta chain was sequenced in a study of blood T cells in healthy people across ages. A sample-barcoded 5' primer and a J-beta primer mix were used in a second PCR of roughly 7 to 11 cycles. TCRdb reanalysed the 5' RACE reads using MiXCR and keeps one entry per CDR3 protein. The table shows hundreds of thousands of distinct CDR3 sequences, with approximately 40% occurring only once. V shed 4 bases, J shed 4 bases, and the junction held 11 bases outside the gene matches. Germline V gives CDR1 LGHNA, CDR2 YSLEER. The CDR3 spans 18 residues. The donors, all healthy, were Caucasians living in Russia, aged roughly 6 to 100.

The clonotype originates from an older man in good health. This chain links TRBV4-3 with TRBJ2-3; TRBD2 agrees at 13 bases. Material: blood. The CDR3 is CASSRTTSGGAISDTQYF. Written as DNA, the CDR3 is TGCGCCAGCAGCCGCACTACTAGCGGGGGGGCCATCTCAGATACGCAGTATTTT.